Listed below are T cell receptor beta chains from one sample, sequenced in a study of OX40 agonist ivuxolimab in advanced cancers. Clones were sequenced by immunoSEQ multiplex PCR, and TCRdb holds only the in-frame ones, with some missing. There are tens of thousands of clones in the sample; 94% occur only once, and over 9% lies in the top ten. This specimen consisted of CD4+ or CD8+ T cells sorted from blood, obtained in a trial of the OX40 agonist ivuxolimab. The source is an adult with an advanced solid tumor such as melanoma, head and neck, liver or kidney cancer. The CDR3 runs from the conserved cysteine through the conserved F or W. The D gene is left open where the match is weak. Clone size is not always given. Where it is, it says once, few, many or a class for expanded clones.

-	-	TRBV7-6	TRBJ2-2	CASSLDRSQLFF	TGTGCCAGCAGCTTAGATAGATCCCAGCTGTTTTTT
once	-	TRBV2	TRBJ1-4	CATLGGDKNEKLFF	TGTGCCACCCTGGGGGGGGACAAGAATGAAAAACTGTTTTTT
once	TRBD2	TRBV28	TRBJ2-1	CASSKQAGAPYNEQFF	TGTGCCAGCAGTAAACAAGCGGGAGCGCCCTACAATGAGCAGTTCTTC
-	TRBD1	TRBV7-9	TRBJ2-5	CASSPLWAAGGPPQETQYF	TGTGCCAGCAGCCCCTTATGGGCGGCAGGGGGCCCGCCTCAAGAGACCCAGTACTTC
-	-	TRBV5-1	TRBJ2-3	CASSLGQGNPGTDTQYF	TGCGCCAGCAGCTTGGGGCAGGGTAACCCGGGCACAGATACGCAGTATTTT
-	-	TRBV27	TRBJ2-7	CASSLKRSYEQYF	TGTGCCAGCAGTTTAAAACGGTCCTACGAGCAGTACTTC
-	TRBD1	TRBV11-2	TRBJ2-7	CASSYGTVYTYEQYF	TGTGCCAGCAGCTACGGGACAGTCTATACCTACGAGCAGTACTTC
-	-	TRBV6-4	TRBJ1-1	CASSPGEEGNTEAFF	TGTGCCAGCAGTCCTGGGGAAGAGGGGAACACTGAAGCTTTCTTT
-	TRBD2	TRBV7-9	TRBJ2-1	CASSLVPSGYNEQFF	TGTGCCAGCAGCTTAGTCCCTAGCGGATACAATGAGCAGTTCTTC
-	-	TRBV7-8	TRBJ2-7	CASLRRGFSYEQYF	TGTGCCAGCCTTAGACGGGGGTTCTCCTACGAGCAGTACTTC
once	-	TRBV25-1	TRBJ2-3	CASSARDDITDTQYF	TGTGCCAGCAGCGCTAGGGACGACATTACAGATACGCAGTATTTT
-	-	TRBV4-2	TRBJ1-2	CASSQGGADGYTF	TGTGCCAGCAGCCAAGGCGGGGCGGATGGCTACACCTTC
-	-	TRBV7-9	TRBJ2-7	CASSLKGTNSYEQYF	TGTGCCAGCAGCTTAAAAGGGACAAATTCCTACGAGCAGTACTTC